A single sample is the source of the 27 T cell receptor beta chains below, sequenced in a study of T cell changes during pregnancy in multiple sclerosis. Data came from immunoSEQ multiplex PCR; TCRdb stores just in-frame clones and leaves some out. The profile shows some 40,000 clones, 85% to 90% of them singletons. This specimen consisted of CD4+ T cells from peripheral blood mononuclear cells, obtained in the first trimester of pregnancy. The receptors here all came from a female donor with multiple sclerosis, enrolled in a pregnancy study.

This chain joins TRBV4-1 and TRBJ2-5, with TRBD1 as a possible D gene (6 bases). The V and J ends lost 4 bases and 5 bases respectively, with 14 bases between them. The CDR3 covers 14 residues. CDR1 MGHRA and CDR2 YSYEKL come from the germline V gene. The CDR3 here is CASSLVDRSETQYF. CDR3 sequence (DNA): TGCGCCAGCAGCCTCGTCGACAGGTCTGAGACCCAGTACTTC.

J is TRBJ2-5 and V is TRBV11-2, with TRBD2 matching 9 bases. CDR3 length: 17 residues. The V gene end was trimmed by 4 bases and the J gene end by 1 base; junction bases not matched to a gene: 10. Germline values: CDR1 SGHAT, CDR2 FQNNGV. CDR3 amino acids: CASSSGTSPPLQETQYF. The CDR3 DNA reads TGTGCCAGCAGCTCCGGGACTAGCCCACCGCTCCAAGAGACCCAGTACTTC.

The chain carries TRBV7-2 and TRBJ2-7, with 7 positions matching TRBD1. V dropped 6 bases and J dropped 3; count of bases not matched to a gene: 8. The germline CDR1 and CDR2 sequences are SGHTA and FQGNSA. The CDR3 loop spans 14 amino acids. CDR3 DNA: TGTGCCAGCAGTACCGGGACAGAACGCTACGAGCAGTACTTC. It specifies CASSTGTERYEQYF.

The genes are TRBV2 and TRBJ2-2; 7 bases match TRBD1. V lost 6 bases to trimming and J lost 3 bases; unmatched junction nucleotides: 10. The CDR3 length is 16 residues. In germline, CDR1 is SNHLY, CDR2 FYNNEI. The CDR3 loop reads CASRTSRGRYTGELFF. Here the CDR3 DNA reads TGTGCCAGCAGGACCTCAAGGGGGCGGTACACCGGGGAGCTGTTTTTT.

Only one count was recorded for this clone. The junction departs from germline at one end; a sequencing error may be responsible. This chain joins TRBV6-1 and TRBJ2-7, with D perhaps matching TRBD1 (6 bases). The length of the CDR3 is 15 residues. From germline, CDR1 is MNHNS and CDR2 SASEGT. CDR3 sequence (DNA): TGTGCCAGCAGTGAAGGGGGGCTAGCAAACTACGAGCAGTGCTTC. This translates into CASSEGGLANYEQCF.

V usage is TRBV5-4 and J usage is TRBJ1-2; D perhaps matches TRBD1 (5 bases). Trimming stripped 1 base from V and 0 bases from J, with 13 bases between. Germline loops: CDR1 SGHNT, CDR2 YYREEE (reference sequence). The CDR3 is made up of 16 amino acids. CDR3 amino acids: CASSLSGRATNYGYTF. CDR3 DNA sequence: TGTGCCAGCAGCTTGTCAGGGAGGGCGACTAACTATGGCTACACCTTC. Variable domain in full (rest from reference TRBV5-4 and TRBJ1-2): ETGVTQSPTHLIKTRGQQVTLRCSSQSGHNTVSWYQQALGQGPQFIFQYYREEENGRGNFPPRFSGLQFPNYSSELNVNALELDDSALYLCASSLSGRATNYGYTFGSGTRLTVV.

The rearrangement uses TRBV10-3 and TRBJ2-2; TRBD2 agrees at 11 bases. The CDR3 is 14 amino acids. Trimming cost V 5 bases and J 6 bases; bases outside gene matches: 2. Germline V gene lookup returns CDR1 ENHRY and CDR2 SYGVKD. CDR3 in amino acids: CAISTLAGAGELFF. The CDR3 DNA reads TGTGCCATCAGTACACTAGCGGGAGCCGGGGAGCTGTTTTTT.

The chain couples TRBV4-2 to TRBJ2-7, with 7 bases aligning to TRBD1. The CDR3 contains 17 residues. Trimming at V came to 5 bases and at J to 0 bases, leaving 13 bases not matched to a gene. Germline V gene lookup returns CDR1 LGHNA and CDR2 YNFKEQ. CDR3 sequence reads: CASSTQQGTLSSYEQYF. DNA for the CDR3: TGTGCCAGCAGCACTCAACAGGGGACACTGAGCTCCTACGAGCAGTACTTC.

The gene calls are TRBV27 and TRBJ2-2; 10 bases match TRBD2. V was pared by 4 bases and J by 1 base, with 3 bases of the junction left unmatched. This CDR3 contains 16 residues. In germline, CDR1 is MNHEY, CDR2 SMNVEV (reference sequence). CDR3 sequence: CASSSTSGQNTGELFF. The CDR3 region has the DNA TGTGCCAGCAGTTCGACTAGCGGGCAGAACACCGGGGAGCTGTTTTTT.

The V gene is TRBV6-4, the J gene TRBJ2-7, with unresolved D. This CDR3 comprises 12 residues. From germline, CDR1 is MRHNA and CDR2 SNTAGT. Trimming shortened V by 2 bases and J by 2 bases, and 4 bases separated the two germline ends. CDR3 coding DNA: TGTGCCAGCAGTGACACTCCCTACGAGCAGTACTTC. It encodes CASSDTPYEQYF.

J is TRBJ2-7 and V is TRBV7-2, with TRBD1 identical over 8 bases. Germline assignment: CDR1 SGHTA and CDR2 FQGNSA. The CDR3 is 15 amino acids. With V trimmed by 0 bases and J by 6 bases, 7 bases remained unmatched. The CDR3 region is CASSLATGAAVEQYF. The CDR3 DNA reads as TGTGCCAGCAGCTTAGCGACAGGGGCCGCCGTCGAGCAGTACTTC. The full variable domain, with the rest looked up from reference TRBV7-2 and TRBJ2-7, is GAGVSQSPSNKVTEKGKDVELRCDPISGHTALYWYRQSLGQGLEFLIYFQGNSAPDKSGLPSDRFSAERTGGSVSTLTIQRTQQEDSAVYLCASSLATGAAVEQYFGPGTRLTVT.

The chain employs TRBV2 and TRBJ2-5, with D hard to call. Looked up from germline, CDR1 is SNHLY and CDR2 is FYNNEI. With 3 bases removed from V and 1 base from J, the gap between germline ends came to 9 bases. This CDR3 spans 14 amino acids. The DNA for the CDR3 is TGTGCCAGCAGTGATTGGCACAGCCAAGAGACCCAGTACTTC. Protein sequence: CASSDWHSQETQYF. The full variable domain, with the rest looked up from reference TRBV2 and TRBJ2-5, is EPEVTQTPSHQVTQMGQEVILRCVPISNHLYFYWYRQILGQKVEFLVSFYNNEISEKSEIFDDQFSVERPDGSNFTLKIRSTKLEDSAMYFCASSDWHSQETQYFGPGTRLLVL.

The CDR3 is CASRPTGQGNIQYF. CDR3 DNA sequence: TGTGCCAGCAGGCCGACTGGGCAGGGAAACATTCAGTACTTC. The J gene is TRBJ2-4, the V gene TRBV6-1, with D perhaps TRBD1 (5 bases). In germline, CDR1 is MNHNS, CDR2 SASEGT. CDR3 size: 14 residues. V dropped 6 bases and J dropped 6 bases, with 15 bases sitting between them.

The CDR3 DNA is TGTGCCAGCAGCTTACGAGGGCTAGCGGGATCCGACGAGCAGTACTTC. This encodes CASSLRGLAGSDEQYF. The chain joins TRBV13 to TRBJ2-7, with 9 nucleotides matching TRBD2. The CDR3 is made up of 16 amino acids. The V segment lost 2 bases and the J segment 5 bases; nucleotides outside the gene matches: 10. Germline V gene sequence: CDR1 PRHDT, CDR2 FYEKMQ (reference sequence).

This chain links TRBV14 with TRBJ2-5; 12 nucleotides match TRBD2. After removal of 5 bases from V and 4 bases from J, the junction contained 5 bases not matched to a gene. Germline loops: CDR1 SGHDN, CDR2 FVKESK. This CDR3 comprises 15 residues. CDR3 amino acids: CASSAKGLAGETQYF. The DNA for the CDR3 is TGTGCCAGCAGCGCCAAGGGACTAGCGGGAGAGACCCAGTACTTC.

The chain links TRBV15 to TRBJ2-7, with D possibly being TRBD1 (6 bases). Looked up from germline, CDR1 is LNHNV and CDR2 is YYDKDF (reference sequence). Trimming pared 3 bases from V and 4 bases from J, leaving 13 bases between. The CDR3 totals 14 residues. The DNA for the CDR3 is TGTGCCACCAGCAGTAACCTAGGGGGTTACGAGCAGTACTTC. Its protein product is CATSSNLGGYEQYF. The complete variable domain, with remaining parts taken from reference TRBV15 and TRBJ2-7, reads DAMVIQNPRYQVTQFGKPVTLSCSQTLNHNVMYWYQQKSSQAPKLLFHYYDKDFNNEADTPDNFQSRRPNTSFCFLDIRSPGLGDTAMYLCATSSNLGGYEQYFGPGTRLTVT.

V and J are TRBV4-2 and TRBJ2-5; TRBD2 matches at 10 bases. The trim removed 1 base at V and 5 bases at J, leaving 4 bases unmatched. This CDR3 region has 15 residues. Germline CDR1 LGHNA, CDR2 YNFKEQ. The CDR3 sequence: CASSQGGAGGETQYF. Written as DNA, the CDR3 is TGTGCCAGCAGCCAAGGGGGAGCGGGGGGGGAGACCCAGTACTTC.

The chain combines TRBV19 with TRBJ2-1; no clear D. There are 11 residues in the CDR3. Germline V gene lookup returns CDR1 LNHDA and CDR2 SQIVND (reference sequence). V lost 7 bases, J lost 8 bases, and 9 bases lay in between. The CDR3 region is CASTIQDEQFF. The CDR3 bases are TGTGCCAGTACAATCCAGGATGAGCAGTTCTTC.

This chain links TRBV6-5 with TRBJ2-1, with TRBD2 matching 7 bases. V lost 4 bases and J lost 6; bases outside the gene matches: 9. Germline CDR1 is MNHEY and CDR2 is SVGAGI. The CDR3 is made up of 15 amino acids. CDR3 sequence (DNA): TGTGCCAGCAGTTTCGTCCCTAGCGGACTCAATGAGCAGTTCTTC. The encoded protein is CASSFVPSGLNEQFF.

This chain joins TRBV6-1 and TRBJ1-3; TRBD1 is a possible D gene (5 bases). V lost 8 bases, J lost 7 bases, and 15 bases lay in between. The CDR3 contains 13 residues. Germline V lookup: CDR1 MNHNS, CDR2 SASEGT. CDR3 amino acids: CASLRDYGNTIYF. In DNA, the CDR3 is TGTGCCAGCCTCAGGGATTATGGGAACACCATATATTTT.

The V gene is TRBV5-1, the J gene TRBJ1-4, with TRBD1 identical over 9 bases. The CDR3 is 14 residues long. CDR1 is SGHRS and CDR2 is YFSETQ in the germline V gene. J lost 8 bases, V lost 4 bases, and 6 bases had no gene match. CDR3 in amino acids: CASSAGQGQEKLFF. The CDR3 DNA is TGCGCCAGCAGCGCGGGACAGGGTCAAGAAAAACTGTTTTTT. The complete variable domain, with remaining parts taken from reference TRBV5-1 and TRBJ1-4, reads KAGVTQTPRYLIKTRGQQVTLSCSPISGHRSVSWYQQTPGQGLQFLFEYFSETQRNKGNFPGRFSGRQFSNSRSEMNVSTLELGDSALYLCASSAGQGQEKLFFGSGTQLSVL.

V usage is TRBV18 and J usage is TRBJ2-1; TRBD2 matches at 8 bases. The CDR3 has 15 residues. Germline assignment: CDR1 KGHSH and CDR2 LQKENI. V was clipped by 3 bases and J by 6 bases; unmatched bases: 7. CDR3 region: CASSPSGGQGNEQFF. The CDR3 DNA sequence: TGTGCCAGCTCACCGAGCGGGGGCCAGGGCAATGAGCAGTTCTTC.

The J gene is TRBJ1-5, the V gene TRBV30, with D tentatively TRBD1 (5 bases). The CDR3 totals 15 residues. V lost 4 bases and J 0 bases, leaving 13 bases between the germline ends. Germline V gives CDR1 GTSNPN, CDR2 SVGIG (reference sequence). The CDR3 DNA reads TGTGCCTGGACCCTTGACGGACATAGCAATCAGCCCCAGCATTTT. Translation gives CAWTLDGHSNQPQHF.

The chain couples TRBV7-2 to TRBJ1-2, with D tentatively TRBD1 (5 bases). Germline values: CDR1 SGHTA, CDR2 FQGNSA. V lost 5 bases to trimming and J lost 2 bases, with 18 bases between them. The CDR3 contains 16 residues. In DNA form, the CDR3 reads TGTGCCAGCAGCCCTCAACCAGGACAATCCAACTATGGCTACACCTTC. It yields the protein CASSPQPGQSNYGYTF.

The V gene is TRBV4-1, the J gene TRBJ1-2; 8 bases agree with TRBD1. Germline V gene lookup returns CDR1 MGHRA and CDR2 YSYEKL. The CDR3 covers 14 residues. The trim removed 0 bases at V and 8 bases at J, leaving 5 bases unmatched. CDR3 protein: CASSQDLQGVGYTF. The CDR3 nucleotides are TGCGCCAGCAGCCAAGACTTACAGGGGGTGGGCTACACCTTC.

This clone was counted once. The chain is built from TRBV2 and TRBJ2-1; 7 bases line up with TRBD2. V was clipped by 6 bases and J by 7 bases; unmatched bases: 9. The CDR3 is made up of 14 amino acids. Per the germline V gene, CDR1 is SNHLY and CDR2 is FYNNEI. CDR3 protein: CASRVGGGLNEQFF. In nucleotides, the CDR3 is TGTGCCAGCAGGGTGGGCGGGGGTTTGAATGAGCAGTTCTTC.

The CDR3 loop is CASSEVSGRDTQYF. CDR3 coding DNA: TGTGCCAGCAGTGAGGTTAGCGGAAGAGATACGCAGTATTTT. The chain combines TRBV6-1 with TRBJ2-3, with D possibly being TRBD2 (6 bases). V gave up 3 bases and J gave up 5 bases, with 12 bases separating them. The V gene's germline CDR1 is MNHNS and CDR2 SASEGT. The CDR3 sequence is 14 residues long.